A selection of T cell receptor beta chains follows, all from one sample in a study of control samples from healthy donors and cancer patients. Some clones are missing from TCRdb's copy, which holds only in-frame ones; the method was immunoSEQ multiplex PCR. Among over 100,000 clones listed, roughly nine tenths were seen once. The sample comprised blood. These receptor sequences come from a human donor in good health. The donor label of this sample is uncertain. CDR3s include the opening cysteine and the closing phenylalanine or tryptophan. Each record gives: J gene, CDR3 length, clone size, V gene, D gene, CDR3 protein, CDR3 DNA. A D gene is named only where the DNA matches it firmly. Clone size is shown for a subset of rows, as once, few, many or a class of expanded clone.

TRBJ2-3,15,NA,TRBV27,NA,CASSLNRPSTDTQYF,TGTGCCAGCAGTTTAAATCGACCTAGCACAGATACGCAGTATTTT
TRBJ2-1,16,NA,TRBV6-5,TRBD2,CASSSSRRGGINEQFF,TGTGCCAGCAGTTCCTCTAGGCGGGGGGGTATCAATGAGCAGTTCTTC
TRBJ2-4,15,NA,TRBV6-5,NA,CASWVSGLAKNIQYF,TGTGCCAGCTGGGTGTCGGGACTAGCCAAAAACATTCAGTACTTC
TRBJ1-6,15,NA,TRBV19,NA,CASSIDMGREITLHF,TGTGCCAGTAGTATAGACATGGGGCGCGAAATCACCCTCCACTTT
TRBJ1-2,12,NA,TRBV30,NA,CAWSSGWYGYTF,TGTGCCTGGAGTTCAGGGTGGTATGGCTACACCTTC
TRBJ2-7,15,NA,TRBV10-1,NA,CASSEGRVKNYEQYF,TGCGCCAGCAGTGAAGGCAGGGTAAAAAACTACGAGCAGTACTTC
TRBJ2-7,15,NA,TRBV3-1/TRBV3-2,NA,CASSPLPDPSYEQYF,TGTGCCAGCAGCCCCCTCCCGGACCCCTCCTACGAGCAGTACTTC
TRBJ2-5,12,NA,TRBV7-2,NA,CASRGGGETQYF,TGTGCCTCAAGGGGTGGAGGGGAGACCCAGTACTTC
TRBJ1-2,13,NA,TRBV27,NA,CASTGGGSYGYTF,TGTGCCAGCACCGGGGGGGGGAGCTATGGCTACACCTTC
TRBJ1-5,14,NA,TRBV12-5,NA,CASGRDSPHQPQHF,TGTGCTAGTGGCAGAGACAGCCCCCATCAGCCCCAGCATTTT
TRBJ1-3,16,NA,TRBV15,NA,CATSRGDTHSGNTIYF,TGTGCCACCAGCAGGGGGGACACCCACTCTGGAAACACCATATATTTT
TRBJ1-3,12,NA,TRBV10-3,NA,CAISEGRNTIYF,TGTGCCATCAGTGAGGGCCGCAACACCATATATTTT
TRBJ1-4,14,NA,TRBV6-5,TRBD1,CASSQLGQGKKLFF,TGTGCCAGCAGTCAACTGGGACAGGGGAAAAAACTGTTTTTT
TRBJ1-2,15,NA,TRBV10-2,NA,CASSESRSRVYGYTF,TGCGCCAGCAGTGAGTCACGCAGTCGGGTCTATGGCTACACCTTC
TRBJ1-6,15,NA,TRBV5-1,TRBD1,CASSSQGVSNSPLHF,TGCGCCAGCAGCTCACAGGGGGTTAGCAATTCACCCCTCCACTTT
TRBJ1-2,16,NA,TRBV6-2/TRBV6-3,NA,CASSLPGARADYGYTF,TGTGCCAGCAGTCTACCCGGAGCGAGGGCGGACTATGGCTACACCTTC
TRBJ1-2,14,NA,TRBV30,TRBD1,CAWGHQGANYGYTF,TGTGCCTGGGGGCATCAGGGGGCTAACTATGGCTACACCTTC
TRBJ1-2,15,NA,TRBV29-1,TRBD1,CSVAAGGAVPTGYTF,TGCAGCGTTGCGGCAGGGGGCGCGGTCCCCACTGGCTACACCTTC
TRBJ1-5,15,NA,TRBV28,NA,CASRNGGLGNQPQHF,TGTGCCAGCCGAAACGGAGGTCTGGGGAATCAGCCCCAGCATTTT
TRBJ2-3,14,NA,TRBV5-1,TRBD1,CASSLGQSTDTQYF,TGCGCCAGCAGCCTGGGACAGAGCACAGATACGCAGTATTTT
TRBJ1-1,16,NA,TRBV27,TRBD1,CASSPGTATRYTEAFF,TGTGCCAGCAGTCCCGGGACAGCAACGAGGTACACTGAAGCTTTCTTT
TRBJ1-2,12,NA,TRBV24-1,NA,CATSDSGYGYTF,TGTGCCACCAGTGATTCAGGGTATGGCTACACCTTC
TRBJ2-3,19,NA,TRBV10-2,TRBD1,CASSEPWYDDRANTDTQYF,TGCGCCAGCAGTGAGCCCTGGTATGATGACAGGGCGAACACAGATACGCAGTATTTT
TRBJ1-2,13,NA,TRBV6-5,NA,CASSYSIRSGYTF,TGTGCCAGCAGTTACTCGATACGCAGTGGCTACACCTTC
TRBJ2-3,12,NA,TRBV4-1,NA,CASSHLSDTQYF,TGCGCCAGCAGCCACTTGTCAGATACGCAGTATTTT
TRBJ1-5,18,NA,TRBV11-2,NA,CASSLDLYGGRSNQPQHF,TGTGCCAGCAGCTTAGATCTCTATGGAGGGCGGAGCAATCAGCCCCAGCATTTT
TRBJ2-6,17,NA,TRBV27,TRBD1,CASSTGTGRSGANVLTF,TGTGCCAGCAGTACCGGGACAGGCCGTTCTGGGGCCAACGTCCTGACTTTC
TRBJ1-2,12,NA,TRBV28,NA,CASSLRGTGYTF,TGTGCCAGCAGTCTCCGAGGCACCGGCTACACCTTC
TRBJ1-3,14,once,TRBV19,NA,CASSMGGTGNTIYF,TGTGCCAGTAGTATGGGGGGTACTGGAAACACCATATATTTT
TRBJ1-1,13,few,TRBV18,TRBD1,CASSTDRGPEAFF,TGTGCCAGCTCAACTGACAGGGGTCCTGAAGCTTTCTTT
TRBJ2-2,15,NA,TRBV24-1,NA,CATSDPGPNTGELFF,TGTGCCACCAGTGATCCGGGACCGAACACCGGGGAGCTGTTTTTT
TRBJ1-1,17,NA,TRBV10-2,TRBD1,CASSDPGQGNLNTEAFF,TGCGCCAGCAGTGATCCGGGACAGGGGAACCTGAACACTGAAGCTTTCTTT
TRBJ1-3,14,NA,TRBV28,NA,CASSLDFSGNTIYF,TGTGCCAGCAGCCTAGACTTCTCTGGAAACACCATATATTTT
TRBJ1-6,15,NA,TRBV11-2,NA,CASSFKRAENSPLHF,TGTGCCAGCAGCTTCAAGAGGGCGGAGAATTCACCCCTCCACTTT
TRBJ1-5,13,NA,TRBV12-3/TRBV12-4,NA,CASSFSAGQPQHF,TGTGCCAGCAGTTTTTCGGCGGGTCAGCCCCAGCATTTT
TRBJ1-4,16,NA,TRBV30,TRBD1,CAWSDRKFLIGEKLFF,TGTGCCTGGTCGGACAGGAAATTTCTCATCGGTGAAAAACTGTTTTTT
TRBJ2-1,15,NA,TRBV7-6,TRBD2,CASSETGGSYNEQFF,TGTGCCAGCAGCGAGACGGGGGGTTCCTACAATGAGCAGTTCTTC